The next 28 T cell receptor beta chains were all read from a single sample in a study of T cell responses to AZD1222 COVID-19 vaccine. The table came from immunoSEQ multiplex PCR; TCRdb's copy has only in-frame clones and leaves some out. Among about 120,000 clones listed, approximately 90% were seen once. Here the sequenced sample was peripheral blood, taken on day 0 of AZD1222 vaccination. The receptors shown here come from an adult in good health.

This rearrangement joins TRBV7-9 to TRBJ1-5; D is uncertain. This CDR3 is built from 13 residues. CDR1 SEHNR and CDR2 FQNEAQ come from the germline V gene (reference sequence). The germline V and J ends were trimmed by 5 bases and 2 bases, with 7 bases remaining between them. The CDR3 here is CASSLDGNQPQHF. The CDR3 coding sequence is TGTGCCAGCAGCCTCGATGGCAATCAGCCCCAGCATTTT. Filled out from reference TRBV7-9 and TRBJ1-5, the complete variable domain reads DTGVSQNPRHKITKRGQNVTFRCDPISEHNRLYWYRQTLGQGPEFLTYFQNEAQLEKSRLLSDRFSAERPKGSFSTLEIQRTEQGDSAMYLCASSLDGNQPQHFGDGTRLSIL.

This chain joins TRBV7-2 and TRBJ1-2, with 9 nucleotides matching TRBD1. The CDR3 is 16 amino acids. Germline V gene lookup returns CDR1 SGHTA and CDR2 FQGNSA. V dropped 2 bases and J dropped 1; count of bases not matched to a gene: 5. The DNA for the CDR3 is TGTGCCAGCAGCTTAACTTCGGGACAGGGTAACTATGGCTACACCTTC. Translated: CASSLTSGQGNYGYTF.

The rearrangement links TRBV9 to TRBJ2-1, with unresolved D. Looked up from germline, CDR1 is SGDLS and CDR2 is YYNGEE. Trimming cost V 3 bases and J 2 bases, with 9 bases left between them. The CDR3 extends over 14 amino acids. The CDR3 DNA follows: TGTGCCAGCAGCGGACCCGGGCCCTACAATGAGCAGTTCTTC. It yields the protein CASSGPGPYNEQFF.

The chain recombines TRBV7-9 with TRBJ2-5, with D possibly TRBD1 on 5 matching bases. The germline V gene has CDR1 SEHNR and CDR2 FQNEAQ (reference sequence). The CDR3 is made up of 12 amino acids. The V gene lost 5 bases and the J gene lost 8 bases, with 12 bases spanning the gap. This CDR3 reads CASSRIQETQYF. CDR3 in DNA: TGTGCCAGCAGCCGAATACAGGAAACCCAGTACTTC.

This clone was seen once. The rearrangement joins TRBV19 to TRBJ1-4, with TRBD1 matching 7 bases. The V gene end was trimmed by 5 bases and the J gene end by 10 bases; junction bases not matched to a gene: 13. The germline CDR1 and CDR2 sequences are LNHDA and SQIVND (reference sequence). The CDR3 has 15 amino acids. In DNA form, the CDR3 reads TGTGCCAGTAGTGAGACAGGGAACTTTTTTGGAAAACTGTTTTTT. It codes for CASSETGNFFGKLFF. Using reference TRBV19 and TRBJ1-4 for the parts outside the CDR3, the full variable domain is DGGITQSPKYLFRKEGQNVTLSCEQNLNHDAMYWYRQDPGQGLRLIYYSQIVNDFQKGDIAEGYSVSREKKESFPLTVTSAQKNPTAFYLCASSETGNFFGKLFFGSGTQLSVL.

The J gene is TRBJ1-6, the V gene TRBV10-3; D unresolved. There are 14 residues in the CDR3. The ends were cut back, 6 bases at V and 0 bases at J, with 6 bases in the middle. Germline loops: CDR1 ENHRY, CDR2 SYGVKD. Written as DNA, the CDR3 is TGTGCCATCAGCCGAAGCTCCTATAATTCACCCCTCCACTTT. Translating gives CAISRSSYNSPLHF.

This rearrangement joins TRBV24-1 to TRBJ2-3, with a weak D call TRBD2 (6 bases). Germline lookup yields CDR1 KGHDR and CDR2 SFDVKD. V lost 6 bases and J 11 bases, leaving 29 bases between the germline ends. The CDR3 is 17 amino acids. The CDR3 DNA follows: TGTGCCACCAGTCAAAAGTTACGGGCTGGCCAAAAGGAGGGGCAGTATTTT. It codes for CATSQKLRAGQKEGQYF.

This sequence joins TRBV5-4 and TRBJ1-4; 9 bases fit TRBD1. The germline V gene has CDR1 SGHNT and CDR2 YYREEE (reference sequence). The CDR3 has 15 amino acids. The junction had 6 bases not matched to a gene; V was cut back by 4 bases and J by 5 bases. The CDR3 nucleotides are TGTGCCAGCAGCCATACAGGGGGCGGGAATGAAAAACTGTTTTTT. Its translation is CASSHTGGGNEKLFF.

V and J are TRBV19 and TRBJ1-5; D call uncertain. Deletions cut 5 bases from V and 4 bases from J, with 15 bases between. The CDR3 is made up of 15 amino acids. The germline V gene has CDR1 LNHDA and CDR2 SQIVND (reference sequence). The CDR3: CASSLLGTQNQPQHF. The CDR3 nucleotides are TGTGCCAGTAGTCTCCTCGGTACACAGAATCAGCCCCAGCATTTT.

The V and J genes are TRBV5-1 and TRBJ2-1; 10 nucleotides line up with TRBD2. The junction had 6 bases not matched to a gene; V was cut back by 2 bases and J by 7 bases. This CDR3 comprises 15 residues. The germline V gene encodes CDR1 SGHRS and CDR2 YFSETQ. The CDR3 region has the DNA TGCGCCAGCAGCTTCGGTAGCGGGGGGAGGAATGAGCAGTTCTTC. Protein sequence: CASSFGSGGRNEQFF.

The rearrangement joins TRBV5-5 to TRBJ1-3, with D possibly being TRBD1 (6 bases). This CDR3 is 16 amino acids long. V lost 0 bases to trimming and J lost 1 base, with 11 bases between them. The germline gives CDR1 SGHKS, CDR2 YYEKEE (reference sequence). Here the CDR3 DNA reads TGTGCCAGCAGCTTGGGCACAGGGCGGTCTGGAAACACCATATATTTT. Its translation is CASSLGTGRSGNTIYF.

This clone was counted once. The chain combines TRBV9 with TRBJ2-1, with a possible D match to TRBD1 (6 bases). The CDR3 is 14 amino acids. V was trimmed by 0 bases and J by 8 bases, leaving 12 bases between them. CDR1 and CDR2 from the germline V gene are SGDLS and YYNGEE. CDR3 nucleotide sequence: TGTGCCAGCAGCGTAGCTACAGGGATGTATGAGCAGTTCTTC. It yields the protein CASSVATGMYEQFF.

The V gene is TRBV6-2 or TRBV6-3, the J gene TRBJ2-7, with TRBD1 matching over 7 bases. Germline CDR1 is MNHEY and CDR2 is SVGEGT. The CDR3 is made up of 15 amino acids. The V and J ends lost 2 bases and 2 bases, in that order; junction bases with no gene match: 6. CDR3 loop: CASSYPGTVTYEQYF. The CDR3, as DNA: TGTGCCAGCAGTTACCCCGGGACAGTTACCTACGAGCAGTACTTC.

The CDR3 nucleotides are TGCGCCAGCAGCTTGGTAGGGGGGACTGGAAACACCATATATTTT. This sequence encodes CASSLVGGTGNTIYF. The chain couples TRBV5-1 to TRBJ1-3; TRBD1 might be the D (6 bases). Germline CDR1 SGHRS, CDR2 YFSETQ. The V end lost 0 bases, the J end lost 2 bases, and 9 bases lay between the germline ends. CDR3 size: 15 residues.

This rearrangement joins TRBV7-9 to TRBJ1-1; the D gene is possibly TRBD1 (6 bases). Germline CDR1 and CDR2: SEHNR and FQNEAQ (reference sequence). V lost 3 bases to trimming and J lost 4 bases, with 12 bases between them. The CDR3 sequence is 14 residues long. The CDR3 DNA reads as TGTGCCAGCAGCTTTTCAGGGGTCGGCACTGAAGCTTTCTTT. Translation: CASSFSGVGTEAFF.

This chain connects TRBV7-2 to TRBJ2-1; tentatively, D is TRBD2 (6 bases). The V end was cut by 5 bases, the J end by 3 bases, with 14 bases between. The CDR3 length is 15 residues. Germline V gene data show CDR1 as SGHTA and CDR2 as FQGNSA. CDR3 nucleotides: TGTGCCAGCAGCCCGGGGGTCGGTAACTACAATGAGCAGTTCTTC. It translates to CASSPGVGNYNEQFF. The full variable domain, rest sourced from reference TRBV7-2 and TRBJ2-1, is GAGVSQSPSNKVTEKGKDVELRCDPISGHTALYWYRQSLGQGLEFLIYFQGNSAPDKSGLPSDRFSAERTGGSVSTLTIQRTQQEDSAVYLCASSPGVGNYNEQFFGPGTRLTVL.

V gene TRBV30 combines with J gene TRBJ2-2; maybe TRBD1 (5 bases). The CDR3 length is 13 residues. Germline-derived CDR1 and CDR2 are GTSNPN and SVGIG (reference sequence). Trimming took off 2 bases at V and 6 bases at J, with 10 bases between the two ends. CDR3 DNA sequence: TGTGCCTGGAGTTTGGTGGGGCCCGGGGAGCTGTTTTTT. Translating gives CAWSLVGPGELFF.

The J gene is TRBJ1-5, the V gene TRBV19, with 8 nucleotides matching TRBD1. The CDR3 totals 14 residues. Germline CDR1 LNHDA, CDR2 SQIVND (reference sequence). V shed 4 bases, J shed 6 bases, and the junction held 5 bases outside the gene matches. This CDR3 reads CASSTDRAVQPQHF. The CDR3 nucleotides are TGTGCCAGTAGTACGGACAGGGCCGTTCAGCCCCAGCATTTT.

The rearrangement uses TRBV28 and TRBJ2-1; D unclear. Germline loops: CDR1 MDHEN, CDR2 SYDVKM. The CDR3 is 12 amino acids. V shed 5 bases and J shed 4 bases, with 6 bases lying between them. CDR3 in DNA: TGTGCCAGCAGTAACCGATACAATGAGCAGTTCTTC. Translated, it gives CASSNRYNEQFF.

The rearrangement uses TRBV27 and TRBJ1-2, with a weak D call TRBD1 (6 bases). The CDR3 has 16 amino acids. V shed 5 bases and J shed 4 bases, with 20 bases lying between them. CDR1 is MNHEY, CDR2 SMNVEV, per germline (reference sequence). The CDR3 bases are TGTGCCAGCAGTCGACTCGGGGGGGACATATTCTATGGCTACACCTTC. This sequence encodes CASSRLGGDIFYGYTF.

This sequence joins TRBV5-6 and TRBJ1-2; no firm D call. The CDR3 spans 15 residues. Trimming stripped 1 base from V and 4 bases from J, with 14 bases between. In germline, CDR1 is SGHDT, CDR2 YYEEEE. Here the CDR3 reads CASSLRALGVYGYTF. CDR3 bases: TGTGCCAGCAGCTTGAGGGCACTGGGAGTCTATGGCTACACCTTC.

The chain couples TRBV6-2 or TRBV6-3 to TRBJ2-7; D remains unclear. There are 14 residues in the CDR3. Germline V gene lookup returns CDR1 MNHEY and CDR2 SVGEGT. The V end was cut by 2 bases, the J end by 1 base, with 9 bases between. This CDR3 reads CASSYGSSSYEQYF. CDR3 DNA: TGTGCCAGCAGTTACGGCTCCTCATCCTACGAGCAGTACTTC.

CDR3 DNA sequence: TGTGCCAGCAGCCCATCGGGGCAGGGATGGGGACACACTGAAGCTTTCTTT. Its protein product is CASSPSGQGWGHTEAFF. V and J are TRBV3-1 (or the pseudogene TRBV3-2) and TRBJ1-1; the D gene is possibly TRBD1 (5 bases). The V gene lost 4 bases and the J gene lost 3 bases, with 21 bases spanning the gap. The CDR3 spans 17 residues. Germline V gene data show CDR1 as LGHDT and CDR2 as YNNKEL (reference sequence).

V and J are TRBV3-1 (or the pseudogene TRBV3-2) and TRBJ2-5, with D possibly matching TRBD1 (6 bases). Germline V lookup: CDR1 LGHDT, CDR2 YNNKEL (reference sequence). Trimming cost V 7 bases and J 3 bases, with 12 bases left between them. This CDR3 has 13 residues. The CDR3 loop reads CASKHRAEETQYF. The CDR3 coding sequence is TGTGCCAGCAAGCACAGGGCGGAAGAGACCCAGTACTTC.

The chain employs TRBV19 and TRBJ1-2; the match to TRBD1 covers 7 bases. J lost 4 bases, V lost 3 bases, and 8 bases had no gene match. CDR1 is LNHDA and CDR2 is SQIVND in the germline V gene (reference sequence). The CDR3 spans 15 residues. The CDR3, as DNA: TGTGCCAGTAGTATCCTAGGGGGCTCGAGCTATGGCTACACCTTC. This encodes CASSILGGSSYGYTF.

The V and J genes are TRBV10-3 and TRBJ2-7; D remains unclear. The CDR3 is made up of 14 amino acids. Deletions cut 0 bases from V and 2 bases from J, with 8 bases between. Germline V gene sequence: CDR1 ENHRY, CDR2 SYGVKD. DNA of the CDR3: TGTGCCATCAGTGAGTCCGACTTGACCTACGAGCAGTACTTC. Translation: CAISESDLTYEQYF.

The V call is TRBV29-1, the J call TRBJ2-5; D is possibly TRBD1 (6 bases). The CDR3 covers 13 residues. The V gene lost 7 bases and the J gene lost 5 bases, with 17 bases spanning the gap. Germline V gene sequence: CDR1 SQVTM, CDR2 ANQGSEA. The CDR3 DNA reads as TGCAGCGGCCAAGGACAGTCTGGGGAGACCCAGTACTTC. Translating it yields CSGQGQSGETQYF.

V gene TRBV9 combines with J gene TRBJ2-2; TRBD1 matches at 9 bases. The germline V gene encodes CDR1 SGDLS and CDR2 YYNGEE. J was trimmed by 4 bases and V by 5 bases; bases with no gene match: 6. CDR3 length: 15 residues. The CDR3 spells CASSPGQGGTGELFF. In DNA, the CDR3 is TGTGCCAGCAGTCCGGGACAGGGTGGCACCGGGGAGCTGTTTTTT.